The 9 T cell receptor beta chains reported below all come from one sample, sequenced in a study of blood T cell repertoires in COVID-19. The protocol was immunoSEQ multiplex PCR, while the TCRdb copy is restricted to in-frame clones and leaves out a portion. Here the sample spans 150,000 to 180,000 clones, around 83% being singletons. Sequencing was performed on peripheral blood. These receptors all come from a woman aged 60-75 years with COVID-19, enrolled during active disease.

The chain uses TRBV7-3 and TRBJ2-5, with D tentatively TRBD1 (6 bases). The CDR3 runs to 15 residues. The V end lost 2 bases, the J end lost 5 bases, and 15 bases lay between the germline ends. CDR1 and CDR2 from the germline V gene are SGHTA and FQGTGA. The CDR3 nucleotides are TGTGCCAGCAGCTTACGCAGGGGCGGATTGGAGACCCAGTACTTC. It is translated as CASSLRRGGLETQYF. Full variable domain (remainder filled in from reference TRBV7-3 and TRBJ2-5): GAGVSQTPSNKVTEKGKYVELRCDPISGHTALYWYRQSLGQGPEFLIYFQGTGAADDSGLPNDRFFAVRPEGSVSTLKIQRTERGDSAVYLCASSLRRGGLETQYFGPGTRLLVL.

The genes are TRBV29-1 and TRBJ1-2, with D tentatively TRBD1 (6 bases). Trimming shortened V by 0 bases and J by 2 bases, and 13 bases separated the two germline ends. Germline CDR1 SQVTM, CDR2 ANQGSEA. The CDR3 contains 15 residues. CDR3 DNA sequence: TGCAGCGTTGAAGATCCGGACAGATTGAACTATGGCTACACCTTC. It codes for CSVEDPDRLNYGYTF. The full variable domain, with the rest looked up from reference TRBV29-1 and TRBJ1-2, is SAVISQKPSRDICQRGTSLTIQCQVDSQVTMMFWYRQQPGQSLTLIATANQGSEATYESGFVIDKFPISRPNLTFSTLTVSNMSPEDSSIYLCSVEDPDRLNYGYTFGSGTRLTVV.

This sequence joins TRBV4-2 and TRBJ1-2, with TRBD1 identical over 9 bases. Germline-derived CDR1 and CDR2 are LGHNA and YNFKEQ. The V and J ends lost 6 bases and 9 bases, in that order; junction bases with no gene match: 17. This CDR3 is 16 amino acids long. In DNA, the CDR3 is TGTGCCAGCAGTCAGAACTCGGGACAGGGCACTTCAAGCTACACCTTC. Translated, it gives CASSQNSGQGTSSYTF.

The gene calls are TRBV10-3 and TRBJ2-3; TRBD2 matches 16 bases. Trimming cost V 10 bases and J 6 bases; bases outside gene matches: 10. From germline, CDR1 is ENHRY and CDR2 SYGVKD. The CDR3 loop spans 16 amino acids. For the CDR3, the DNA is TGTGCCACCGGGACTAGCGGGGGGGCCCCCGGGGATACGCAGTATTTT. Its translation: CATGTSGGAPGDTQYF.

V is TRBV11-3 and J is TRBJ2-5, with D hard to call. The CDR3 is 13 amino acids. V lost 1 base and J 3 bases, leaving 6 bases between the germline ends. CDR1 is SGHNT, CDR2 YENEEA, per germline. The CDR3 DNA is TGTGCCAGCAGCTTAGGGCCCAAAGAGACCCAGTACTTC. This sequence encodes CASSLGPKETQYF.

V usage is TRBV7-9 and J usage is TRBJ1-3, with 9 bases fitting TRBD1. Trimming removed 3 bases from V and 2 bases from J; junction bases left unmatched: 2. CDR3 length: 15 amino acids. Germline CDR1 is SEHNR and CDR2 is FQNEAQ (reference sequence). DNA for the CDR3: TGTGCCAGCAGCTTGGGACAGGGACCTGGAAACACCATATATTTT. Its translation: CASSLGQGPGNTIYF.

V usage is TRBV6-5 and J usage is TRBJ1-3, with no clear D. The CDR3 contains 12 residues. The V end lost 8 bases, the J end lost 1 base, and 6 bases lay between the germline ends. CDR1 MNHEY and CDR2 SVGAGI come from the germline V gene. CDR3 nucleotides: TGTGCCAGCCGCGCTTCTGGAAACACCATATATTTT. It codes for CASRASGNTIYF.

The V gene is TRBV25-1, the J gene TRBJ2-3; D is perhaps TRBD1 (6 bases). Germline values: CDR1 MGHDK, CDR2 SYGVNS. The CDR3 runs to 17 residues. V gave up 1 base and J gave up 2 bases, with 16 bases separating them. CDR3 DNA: TGTGCCAGCAGTGAATCAAGGGCAGGGGTACACACAGATACGCAGTATTTT. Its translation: CASSESRAGVHTDTQYF.

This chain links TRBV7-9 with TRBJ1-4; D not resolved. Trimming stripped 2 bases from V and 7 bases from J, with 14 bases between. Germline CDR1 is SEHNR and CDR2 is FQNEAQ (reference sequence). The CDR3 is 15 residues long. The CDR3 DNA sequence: TGTGCCAGCAGCTTATCTTCCCTGAGGAGTGAAAAACTGTTTTTT. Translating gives CASSLSSLRSEKLFF.